The present T cell receptor beta chain was sequenced within a study of identical twins. Germline V gene sequence: CDR1 SGHDN, CDR2 FVKESK. V lost 0 bases, J lost 8 bases, and 9 bases lay in between. The CDR3 is 13 residues long. cDNA molecules carried unique molecular identifiers, and template switching added a universal primer site. TCRdb re-analysed the 5' RACE reads in MiXCR, keeping a single row per CDR3 protein. This repertoire shows 750,000 to 950,000 distinct CDR3 sequences, about 12% found once; its top ten account for roughly 1.6%. This same sample was also taken into another study, of yellow fever vaccine responses in identical twins.

The V gene is TRBV14, the J gene TRBJ2-3; no definite D call. This receptor was identified in a woman younger than 30 in good health. Sequenced: PBMCs. Here the CDR3 reads CASSQDPATTQYF. The CDR3 DNA reads as TGTGCCAGCAGCCAAGATCCCGCCACTACGCAGTATTTT. Complete variable domain (other parts from reference TRBV14 and TRBJ2-3): EAGVTQFPSHSVIEKGQTVTLRCDPISGHDNLYWYRRVMGKEIKFLLHFVKESKQDESGMPNNRFLAERTGGTYSTLKVQPAELEDSGVYFCASSQDPATTQYFGPGTRLTVL.